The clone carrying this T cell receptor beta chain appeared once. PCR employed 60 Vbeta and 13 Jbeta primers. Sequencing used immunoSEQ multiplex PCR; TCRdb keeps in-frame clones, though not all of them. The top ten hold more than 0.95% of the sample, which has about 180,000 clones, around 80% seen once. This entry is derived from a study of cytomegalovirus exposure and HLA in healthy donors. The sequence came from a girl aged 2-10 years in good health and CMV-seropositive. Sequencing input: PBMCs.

For the CDR3, the DNA is TGTGCCAGCAGTTCCGGACTGTCGGCTACAGATACGCAGTATTTT. Amino acid sequence: CASSSGLSATDTQYF. V is TRBV7-9 and J is TRBJ2-3, with D maybe TRBD2 (5 bases). CDR1 SEHNR and CDR2 FQNEAQ come from the germline V gene (reference sequence). This CDR3 has 15 residues. V was pared by 6 bases and J by 3 bases, with 16 bases between.